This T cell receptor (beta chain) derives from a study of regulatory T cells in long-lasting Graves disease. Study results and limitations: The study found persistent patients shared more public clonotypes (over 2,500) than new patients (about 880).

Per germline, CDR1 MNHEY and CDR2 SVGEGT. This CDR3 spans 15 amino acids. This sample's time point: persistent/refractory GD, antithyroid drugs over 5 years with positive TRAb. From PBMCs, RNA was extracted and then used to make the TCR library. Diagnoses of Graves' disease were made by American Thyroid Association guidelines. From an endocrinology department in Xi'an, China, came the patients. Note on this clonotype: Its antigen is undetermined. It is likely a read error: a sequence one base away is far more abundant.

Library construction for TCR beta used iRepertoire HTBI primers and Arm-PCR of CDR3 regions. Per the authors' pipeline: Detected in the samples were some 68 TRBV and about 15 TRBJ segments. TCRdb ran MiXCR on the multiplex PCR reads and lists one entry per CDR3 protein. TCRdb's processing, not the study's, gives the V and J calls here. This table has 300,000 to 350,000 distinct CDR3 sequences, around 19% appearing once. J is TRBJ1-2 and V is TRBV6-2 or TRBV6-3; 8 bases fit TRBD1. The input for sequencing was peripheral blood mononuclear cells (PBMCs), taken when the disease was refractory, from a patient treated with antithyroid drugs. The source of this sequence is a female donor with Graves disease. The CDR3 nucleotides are TGTGCCAGCAGTTACCAAGACAGGGGAGGCTATGGCTACGCCTTC. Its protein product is CASSYQDRGGYGYAF.